Sequencing of this T cell receptor beta chain was carried out in a study of Ad26.COV2.S vaccination and SARS-CoV-2 variants. Repertoires were generated with immunoSEQ multiplex PCR, while TCRdb's copy carries only in-frame clones and drops some. The data hold over 85,000 clones, with approximately 86% observed a single time. Details on this clone: Its antigen is currently unknown.

The CDR3 length is 14 residues. Per the germline V gene, CDR1 is SGHVS and CDR2 is FNYEAQ. Trimming at V came to 4 bases and at J to 2 bases, leaving 5 bases not matched to a gene. Study results and caveats: Vaccinees displayed broader spike-specific TCR repertoires than placebo recipients. For non-spike TCRs, breadth in vaccine recipients resembled that in placebo recipients. Spike-specific CD8+ and CD4+ T cell responses reportedly showed substantial breadth after vaccination.

The genes are TRBV7-6 and TRBJ2-7; TRBD1 agrees at 7 bases. The material sequenced was peripheral blood, taken after recovery from COVID-19. The TCR sequence derives from a human donor who had recovered from COVID-19. The CDR3 loop is CASSSRQGAYEQYF. The CDR3 bases are TGTGCCAGCAGCTCTCGCCAGGGGGCCTACGAGCAGTACTTC.